Sequencing of this T cell receptor (beta chain) was carried out in a study of identifying expanded T cells in peripheral blood. This clone was detected only once. Its antigen is not identified. The germline V gene has CDR1 SGHAT and CDR2 FQDESV (reference sequence). The CDR3 loop spans 13 amino acids. V was cut by 3 bases and J by 1 base, with 6 bases left in between. Measured with immunoSEQ multiplex PCR; TCRdb has only the in-frame clones, and not every one. The sample has over 85,000 clones; around 83% are singletons. The study, taken as a whole, reports: Differentially abundant clones: around 1.1 between replicates, about 17 at about two weeks, approximately 19 at four. Clone count variance between approximately two-week samples rose with total template count.

No infections or other immune events were documented during collection. The chain carries TRBV11-1 and TRBJ2-5; D ambiguous. This clonotype was sampled from a person aged 18 to 70 in good health. Sequences were obtained from blood. CDR3: CASSFIFQETQYF. CDR3 nucleotides: TGTGCCAGCAGCTTCATATTCCAAGAGACCCAGTACTTC. The full variable domain, rest sourced from reference TRBV11-1 and TRBJ2-5, is EAEVAQSPRYKITEKSQAVAFWCDPISGHATLYWYRQILGQGPELLVQFQDESVVDDSQLPKDRFSAERLKGVDSTLKIQPAELGDSAMYLCASSFIFQETQYFGPGTRLLVL.